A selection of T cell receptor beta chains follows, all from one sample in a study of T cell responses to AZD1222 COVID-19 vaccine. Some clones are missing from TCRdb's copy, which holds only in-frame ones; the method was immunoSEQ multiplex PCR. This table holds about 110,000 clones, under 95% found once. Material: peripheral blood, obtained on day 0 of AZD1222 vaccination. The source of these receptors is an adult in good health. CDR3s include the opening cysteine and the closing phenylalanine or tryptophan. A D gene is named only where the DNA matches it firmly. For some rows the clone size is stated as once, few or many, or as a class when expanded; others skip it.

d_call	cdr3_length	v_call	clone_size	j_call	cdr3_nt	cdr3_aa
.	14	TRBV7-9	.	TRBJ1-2	TGTGCCAGCAGCTTAGGGCAGGGAGTGGATGGCTACACCTTC	CASSLGQGVDGYTF
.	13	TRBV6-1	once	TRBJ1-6	TGTGCCAGCAGTGACGCGGGACATTCACCCCTCCACTTT	CASSDAGHSPLHF
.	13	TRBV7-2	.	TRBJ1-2	TGTGCCAGTATTTCGGGGAGGGACTATGGCTACACCTTC	CASISGRDYGYTF
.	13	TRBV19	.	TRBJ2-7	TGTGCCAGTAGTATCCGACTAACCTACGAGCAGTACTTC	CASSIRLTYEQYF
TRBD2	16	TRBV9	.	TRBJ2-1	TGTGCCAGCAGCGTAGACCTCGGGGGGACCTACAATGAGCAGTTCTTC	CASSVDLGGTYNEQFF
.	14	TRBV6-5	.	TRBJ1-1	TGTGCCAGCAGAGAGATCAATAGGGGGACTGAAGCTTTCTTT	CASREINRGTEAFF
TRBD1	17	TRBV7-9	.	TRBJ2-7	TGTGCCAGCAGCTCCACCCGGACAGGCCCCATTTCCTACGAGCAGTACTTC	CASSSTRTGPISYEQYF
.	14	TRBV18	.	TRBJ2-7	TGTGCCAGCTCACCACCGTCCAGGGCTGGTGAGCAGTACTTC	CASSPPSRAGEQYF
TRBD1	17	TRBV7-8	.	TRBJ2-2	TGTGCCAGCAGCTTAGCCCAGACAGGGCTAAACACCGGGGAGCTGTTTTTT	CASSLAQTGLNTGELFF
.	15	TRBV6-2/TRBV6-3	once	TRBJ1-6	TGTGCCAGCAGTTACCCAGTCGGGGCTAATTCACCCCTCCACTTT	CASSYPVGANSPLHF
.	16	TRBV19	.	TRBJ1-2	TGTGCCAGTAGTACTCCGGCCCTAAACCGTAACTATGGCTACACCTTC	CASSTPALNRNYGYTF
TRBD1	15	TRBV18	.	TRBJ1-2	TGTGCCAGCTCACCACCTTCCGGACAGGGTACCGGCTACACCTTC	CASSPPSGQGTGYTF
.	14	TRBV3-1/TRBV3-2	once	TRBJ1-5	TGTGCCAGCAGCCAAGGGGAAGCGGGACAGCCCCAGCATTTT	CASSQGEAGQPQHF
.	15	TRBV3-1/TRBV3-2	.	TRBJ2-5	TGTGCCAGCAGCCAACCGAAAGGAGTCCAAGAGACCCAGTACTTC	CASSQPKGVQETQYF
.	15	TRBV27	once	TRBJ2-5	TGTGCCAGCAGTTTATCATGGGGGGCTTGGGAGACCCAGTACTTC	CASSLSWGAWETQYF
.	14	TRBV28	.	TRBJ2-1	TGTGCCAGCAGTTCCCAGCGGGTTTACAATGAGCAGTTCTTC	CASSSQRVYNEQFF
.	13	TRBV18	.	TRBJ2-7	TGTGCCAGCTCAGCTGGGGGCGGGTTCGAGCAGTACTTC	CASSAGGGFEQYF
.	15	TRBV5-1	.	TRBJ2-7	TGCGCCAGCAGCTTGGCCGCAGGGCCCTCCTACGAGCAGTACTTC	CASSLAAGPSYEQYF
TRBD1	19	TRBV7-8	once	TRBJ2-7	TGTGCCAGCAGCTCCAGGAGCTCCGGGACAGGGGGGAAAGGGTACGAGCAGTACTTC	CASSSRSSGTGGKGYEQYF
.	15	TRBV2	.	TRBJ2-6	TGTGCCAGCAGTGTAGAGGGTCCTGGGGCCAACGTCCTGACTTTC	CASSVEGPGANVLTF
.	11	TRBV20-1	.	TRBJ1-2	TGCAGTGCTTCAGGGTTCTATGGCTACACCTTC	CSASGFYGYTF
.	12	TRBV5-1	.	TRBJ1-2	TGCGCCAGCAGCTTGGGAGTCTATGGCTACACCTTC	CASSLGVYGYTF
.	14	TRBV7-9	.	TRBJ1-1	TGTGCCAGCAGCTTGGGGTCGATTGGCACTGAAGCTTTCTTT	CASSLGSIGTEAFF
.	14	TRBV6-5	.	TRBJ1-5	TGTGCCAGCAGCCGACAGTTTAGCAATCAGCCCCAGCATTTT	CASSRQFSNQPQHF
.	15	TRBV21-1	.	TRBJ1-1	TGTGCCAGCAGCAAAGGGGACAGGTGTAACACTGAAGCTTTCTTT	CASSKGDRCNTEAFF